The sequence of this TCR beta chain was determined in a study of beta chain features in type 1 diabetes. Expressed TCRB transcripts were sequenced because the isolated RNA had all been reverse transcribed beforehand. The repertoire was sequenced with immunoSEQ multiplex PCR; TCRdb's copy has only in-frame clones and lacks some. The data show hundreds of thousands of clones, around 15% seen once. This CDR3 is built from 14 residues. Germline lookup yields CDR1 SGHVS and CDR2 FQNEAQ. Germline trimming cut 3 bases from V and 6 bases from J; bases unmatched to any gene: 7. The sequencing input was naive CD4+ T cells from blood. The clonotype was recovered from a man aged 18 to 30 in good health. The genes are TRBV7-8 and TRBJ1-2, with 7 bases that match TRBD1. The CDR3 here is CASSFRTGTNGYTF. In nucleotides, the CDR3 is TGTGCCAGCAGCTTCCGGACAGGTACAAATGGCTACACCTTC.